These T cell receptor beta chains were read from a single sample in a study of vaccination effects on CD4 cells after COVID-19. The assay was immunoSEQ multiplex PCR, and TCRdb's table has in-frame clones only and misses some. The sample has about 24,000 clones, around four fifths seen once. No antigen is known for these receptors. The sequencing used CD4+ T cells from PBMCs cultured with HCoV-NL63 spike peptides, collected after COVID-19 vaccination. These receptors originate from a human donor who received a COVID-19 vaccine. Each CDR3 is given with its conserved first and last residue. The D gene is left open where the match is weak.

CDR3 protein: CASSPGTGDTGELFF; V gene: TRBV19; D gene: TRBD1
CDR3 protein: CAWGSGTENKYGYTF; V gene: TRBV30; D gene: TRBD1
CDR3 protein: CASSPYNEQFF; V gene: TRBV2; D gene: .
CDR3 protein: CASSQGAGGQRGYTF; V gene: TRBV4-3; D gene: TRBD1
CDR3 protein: CSATGLYGYTF; V gene: TRBV20-1; D gene: .
CDR3 protein: CASRPGQGFGTIYF; V gene: TRBV2; D gene: TRBD1
CDR3 protein: CASSSTQTPWSEQYF; V gene: TRBV7-2; D gene: .
CDR3 protein: CAWSARTGNYGYTF; V gene: TRBV30; D gene: TRBD1
CDR3 protein: CASSARSGGAGELFF; V gene: TRBV7-6; D gene: TRBD2
CDR3 protein: CASSFNYGYTF; V gene: TRBV9; D gene: .
CDR3 protein: CASSERGDTEAFF; V gene: TRBV6-1; D gene: .
CDR3 protein: CATSRDPGVSYEQYF; V gene: TRBV15; D gene: .
CDR3 protein: CASSIYGNYGYTF; V gene: TRBV19; D gene: .
CDR3 protein: CATSRVSQPQHF; V gene: TRBV15; D gene: .
CDR3 protein: CAWSVPGLAGYRIAEQFF; V gene: TRBV30; D gene: TRBD2
CDR3 protein: CASSLRVRGDTEAFF; V gene: TRBV5-6; D gene: .
CDR3 protein: CAITEDSTDRAFF; V gene: TRBV10-3; D gene: .
CDR3 protein: CASSPRPASYNEQFF; V gene: TRBV9; D gene: .
CDR3 protein: CASRRTAEAFF; V gene: TRBV12-3/TRBV12-4; D gene: .
CDR3 protein: CASTLTSGGPGYEQYF; V gene: TRBV28; D gene: TRBD2
CDR3 protein: CASLNSGGSSYGYTF; V gene: TRBV25-1; D gene: TRBD1
CDR3 protein: CASSDSVSGNTIYF; V gene: TRBV9; D gene: .
CDR3 protein: CAWSVGQKGYGYTF; V gene: TRBV30; D gene: TRBD1
CDR3 protein: CASSLNSNQPQHF; V gene: TRBV11-2; D gene: .
CDR3 protein: CASSYRQNTEAFF; V gene: TRBV7-3; D gene: .
CDR3 protein: CASSYWGADTQYF; V gene: TRBV6-5; D gene: .
CDR3 protein: CASSLRNNEKLFF; V gene: TRBV5-6; D gene: .
CDR3 protein: CASSLLEAGELFF; V gene: TRBV9; D gene: .
CDR3 protein: CAWRENSYEQYF; V gene: TRBV30; D gene: .
CDR3 protein: CASSHPGNQPQHF; V gene: TRBV3-1/TRBV3-2; D gene: .
CDR3 protein: CASSSLQGRTGELFF; V gene: TRBV6-5; D gene: TRBD1
CDR3 protein: CASSLRDGNTGELFF; V gene: TRBV5-1; D gene: .
CDR3 protein: CASSYRGGTGNEKLFF; V gene: TRBV6-6; D gene: TRBD1
CDR3 protein: CAISDRRNSGNTIYF; V gene: TRBV10-3; D gene: .
CDR3 protein: CASSVGVGRAGYTF; V gene: TRBV9; D gene: .